Presented here are 22 T cell receptor beta chains from one specimen sequenced in a study of long-term antiretroviral therapy in people with HIV. Run at survey level, the immunoSEQ assay was version v3.0. The method was immunoSEQ multiplex PCR; TCRdb's version includes in-frame clones alone and lacks a portion of them. The top ten hold around 15% of the sample, which has about 13,000 clones, 60% to 80% seen once. Sequences were derived from unsorted PBMCs, sampled 1.3 years after starting antiretroviral therapy. The receptors stem from a woman aged 18-29 years with HIV.

The chain is built from TRBV18 and TRBJ2-5; no definite D call. CDR3 length equals 13 residues. The germline CDR1 and CDR2 sequences are KGHSH and LQKENI. V was shortened by 0 bases and J by 5 bases, with 7 bases between the two germline ends. The CDR3 is CASSPPTVETQYF. DNA of the CDR3: TGTGCCAGCTCACCACCGACTGTTGAGACCCAGTACTTC.

V and J are TRBV5-8 and TRBJ2-7; 15 bases map to TRBD2. The V and J ends lost 7 bases and 3 bases, in that order; junction bases with no gene match: 14. The CDR3 covers 18 residues. Germline CDR1 SGHTS, CDR2 YDEGEE. CDR3 sequence (DNA): TGTGCCAGCCCGACCGGGACTAGCGGGAGGAACCCCTACTACGAGCAGTACTTC. This codes for CASPTGTSGRNPYYEQYF.

CDR3 nucleotides: TGTGCCAGTAGTATGTTGGGGTCTAACACCGGGGAGCTGTTTTTT. The encoded protein is CASSMLGSNTGELFF. V and J are TRBV19 and TRBJ2-2; D is undetermined. The CDR3 consists of 15 residues. Trimming took off 3 bases at V and 2 bases at J, with 10 bases between the two ends. Germline V gives CDR1 LNHDA, CDR2 SQIVND (reference sequence).

V and J are TRBV6-1 and TRBJ1-5; the D is unclear. CDR1 is MNHNS, CDR2 SASEGT, per germline. This CDR3 region has 12 residues. V shed 8 bases and J shed 4 bases, with 9 bases lying between them. CDR3 in DNA: TGTGCCAGCCGGCAACTTAATCAGCCCCAGCATTTT. Protein: CASRQLNQPQHF.

V usage is TRBV27 and J usage is TRBJ1-2; TRBD1 is a possible D gene (5 bases). V was pared by 4 bases and J by 8 bases, with 14 bases between. CDR1 is MNHEY, CDR2 SMNVEV, per germline (reference sequence). This CDR3 spans 13 amino acids. The CDR3: CASSSLGARGYTF. For the CDR3, the DNA is TGTGCCAGCAGTTCCCTTGGGGCGAGAGGCTACACCTTC.

The genes are TRBV29-1 and TRBJ2-6; no clear D gene. The CDR3 loop spans 16 amino acids. Looked up from germline, CDR1 is SQVTM and CDR2 is ANQGSEA. Trimming left V 6 bases short and J 0 bases short, with 15 bases between. CDR3: CSVTPSAPSGANVLTF. DNA for the CDR3: TGCAGCGTCACGCCCTCGGCCCCCTCTGGGGCCAACGTCCTGACTTTC.

Only one count was recorded for this clone. The rearrangement joins TRBV5-4 to TRBJ1-3; TRBD1 is a possible D gene (5 bases). The CDR3 covers 19 residues. Germline V gene sequence: CDR1 SGHNT, CDR2 YYREEE (reference sequence). Deletions cut 0 bases from V and 0 bases from J, with 19 bases between. CDR3 in DNA: TGTGCCAGCAGCTTGGATGGATATATAGGGGTATACTCTGGAAACACCATATATTTT. Translating it yields CASSLDGYIGVYSGNTIYF.

The V call is TRBV27, the J call TRBJ1-1; TRBD1 might be the D (5 bases). Germline V CDR1 and CDR2: MNHEY, SMNVEV (reference sequence). The CDR3 loop spans 16 amino acids. V dropped 5 bases and J dropped 4 bases, with 20 bases sitting between them. The CDR3 DNA is TGTGCCAGCAGTCCCCAGGGCCACTGGGAGGGCACTGAAGCTTTCTTT. Amino acid sequence: CASSPQGHWEGTEAFF.

This clone has a single count. This rearrangement joins TRBV30 to TRBJ1-5, with a tentative D call TRBD1 (5 bases). The CDR3 is 14 residues long. V was clipped by 1 base and J by 2 bases, with 9 bases between them. Germline V CDR1 and CDR2: GTSNPN, SVGIG (reference sequence). CDR3 protein: CAWSAGGGNQPQHF. The CDR3, as DNA: TGTGCCTGGAGTGCCGGGGGAGGCAATCAGCCCCAGCATTTT.

The V and J genes are TRBV11-2 and TRBJ1-1, with 12 bases that match TRBD1. Looked up from germline, CDR1 is SGHAT and CDR2 is FQNNGV. With 5 bases clipped from V and 8 bases from J, the junction kept 6 bases outside the gene matches. The CDR3 covers 14 residues. DNA for the CDR3: TGTGCCAGCAGCCCAGGGACAGGGGGCGCAGAAGCTTTCTTT. Protein: CASSPGTGGAEAFF.

This clone was recorded a few times. The V and J genes are TRBV7-9 and TRBJ2-3; possibly TRBD2 for D (6 bases). V was cut by 4 bases and J by 5 bases, with 16 bases left in between. Germline values: CDR1 SEHNR, CDR2 FQNEAQ (reference sequence). The CDR3 length is 15 residues. The CDR3 spells CASSSTTWGVDTQYF. The CDR3 bases are TGTGCCAGCAGCTCCACTACTTGGGGGGTAGATACGCAGTATTTT.

The CDR3 is CASSLWGEESNQPQHF. CDR3 DNA sequence: TGTGCCAGCAGTTTATGGGGAGAGGAGAGCAATCAGCCCCAGCATTTT. The rearrangement links TRBV27 to TRBJ1-5; D unresolved. There are 16 residues in the CDR3. V was trimmed by 1 base and J by 1 base, leaving 11 bases between them. Germline assignment: CDR1 MNHEY and CDR2 SMNVEV (reference sequence).

The CDR3 nucleotides are TGTGCCAGCAGCTTCGCTGTCAGGCCCTTCACAGATACGCAGTATTTT. This gives the protein CASSFAVRPFTDTQYF. V usage is TRBV11-2 and J usage is TRBJ2-3; D call uncertain. The CDR3 is 16 residues long. Germline CDR1 is SGHAT and CDR2 is FQNNGV. Trimming removed 3 bases at V and 2 bases at J, with 15 bases between.

The chain is built from TRBV2 and TRBJ2-1; 9 positions match TRBD2. The J segment lost 4 bases and the V segment lost 7 bases, leaving 5 bases of the junction unmatched. This CDR3 spans 14 amino acids. Germline CDR1 SNHLY, CDR2 FYNNEI. In nucleotides, the CDR3 is TGTGCCAGCAACACGGCGGGAGGGTACAATGAGCAGTTCTTC. It is translated as CASNTAGGYNEQFF. The full variable domain, with the rest looked up from reference TRBV2 and TRBJ2-1, is EPEVTQTPSHQVTQMGQEVILRCVPISNHLYFYWYRQILGQKVEFLVSFYNNEISEKSEIFDDQFSVERPDGSNFTLKIRSTKLEDSAMYFCASNTAGGYNEQFFGPGTRLTVL.

The V call is TRBV11-2, the J call TRBJ2-7, with D uncertain. This CDR3 spans 13 amino acids. Germline CDR1 SGHAT, CDR2 FQNNGV. CDR3 coding DNA: TGTGCTTCGTCCGGCTGGGATTCCTACGAGCAGTACTTC. It codes for CASSGWDSYEQYF.

The chain couples TRBV4-1 to TRBJ2-2; 8 nucleotides line up with TRBD1. V was clipped by 3 bases and J by 3 bases; unmatched bases: 18. The CDR3 extends over 20 amino acids. Germline V gene lookup returns CDR1 MGHRA and CDR2 YSYEKL. For the CDR3, the DNA is TGCGCCAGCAGCCAGGGGACAGGATTTAATCTAGTAGTGGACACCGGGGAGCTGTTTTTT. The encoded protein is CASSQGTGFNLVVDTGELFF.

The genes are TRBV4-2 and TRBJ2-1; 8 bases align to TRBD2. J was trimmed by 14 bases and V by 1 base; bases with no gene match: 10. Germline V gene data show CDR1 as LGHNA and CDR2 as YNFKEQ. This CDR3 has 14 amino acids. The CDR3 protein is CASSQALGPGLEFF. CDR3 in DNA: TGTGCCAGCAGCCAAGCCCTCGGTCCGGGACTAGAGTTCTTC.

This clone was recorded a few times. The rearrangement joins TRBV28 to TRBJ1-1; TRBD1 matches at 7 bases. Germline V gene data show CDR1 as MDHEN and CDR2 as SYDVKM. Trimming cost V 6 bases and J 4 bases; bases outside gene matches: 5. The CDR3 has 13 amino acids. CDR3: CASRSDRFTEAFF. DNA of the CDR3: TGTGCCAGCAGGTCGGACAGGTTCACTGAAGCTTTCTTT.

This clone has a single count. The chain carries TRBV30 and TRBJ2-7; the D gene could be TRBD1 or TRBD2 (5 bases each). The CDR3 is made up of 15 amino acids. V was clipped by 7 bases and J by 0 bases, with 19 bases between them. Germline V gene lookup returns CDR1 GTSNPN and CDR2 SVGIG (reference sequence). CDR3: CALLFRDQTSYEQYF. The CDR3 DNA reads TGTGCCTTACTCTTCCGGGACCAAACCTCCTACGAGCAGTACTTC.

The J gene is TRBJ1-3, the V gene TRBV7-9; D gene unclear. CDR1 SEHNR and CDR2 FQNEAQ come from the germline V gene (reference sequence). V dropped 2 bases and J dropped 4 bases, with 12 bases sitting between them. The CDR3 is 15 residues long. CDR3 nucleotides: TGTGCCAGCAGCTTAAATTCTCGGGCGGGAAACACCATATATTTT. Protein sequence: CASSLNSRAGNTIYF.

The chain combines TRBV28 with TRBJ2-7; 9 positions match TRBD1. This CDR3 spans 14 amino acids. With V trimmed by 11 bases and J by 6 bases, 14 bases remained unmatched. Germline values: CDR1 MDHEN, CDR2 SYDVKM. The CDR3 spells CASRPGTGIGEQYF. Here the CDR3 DNA reads TGTGCCTCCAGACCCGGGACAGGGATTGGCGAGCAGTACTTC.

The rearrangement joins TRBV5-4 to TRBJ2-5; 8 bases are shared with TRBD2. The length of the CDR3 is 16 residues. In germline, CDR1 is SGHNT, CDR2 YYREEE (reference sequence). J lost 4 bases, V lost 3 bases, and 11 bases had no gene match. The CDR3 here is CASSSVGSGGSETQYF. CDR3 sequence (DNA): TGTGCCAGCAGCTCCGTCGGAAGCGGGGGTTCAGAGACCCAGTACTTC.